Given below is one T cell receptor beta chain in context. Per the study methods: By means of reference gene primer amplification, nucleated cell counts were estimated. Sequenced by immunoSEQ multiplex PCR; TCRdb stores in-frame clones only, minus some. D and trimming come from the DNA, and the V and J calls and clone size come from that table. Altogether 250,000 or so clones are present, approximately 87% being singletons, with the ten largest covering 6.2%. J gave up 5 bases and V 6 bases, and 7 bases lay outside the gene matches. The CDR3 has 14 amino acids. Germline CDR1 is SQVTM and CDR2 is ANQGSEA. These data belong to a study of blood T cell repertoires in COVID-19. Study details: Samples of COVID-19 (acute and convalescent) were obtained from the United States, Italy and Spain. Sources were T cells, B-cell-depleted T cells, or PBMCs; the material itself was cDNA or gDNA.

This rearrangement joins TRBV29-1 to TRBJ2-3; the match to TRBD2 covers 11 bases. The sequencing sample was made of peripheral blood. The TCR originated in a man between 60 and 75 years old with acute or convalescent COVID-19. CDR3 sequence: CSVPLAGVIDTQYF. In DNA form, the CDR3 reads TGCAGCGTGCCACTAGCGGGAGTGATAGATACGCAGTATTTT.